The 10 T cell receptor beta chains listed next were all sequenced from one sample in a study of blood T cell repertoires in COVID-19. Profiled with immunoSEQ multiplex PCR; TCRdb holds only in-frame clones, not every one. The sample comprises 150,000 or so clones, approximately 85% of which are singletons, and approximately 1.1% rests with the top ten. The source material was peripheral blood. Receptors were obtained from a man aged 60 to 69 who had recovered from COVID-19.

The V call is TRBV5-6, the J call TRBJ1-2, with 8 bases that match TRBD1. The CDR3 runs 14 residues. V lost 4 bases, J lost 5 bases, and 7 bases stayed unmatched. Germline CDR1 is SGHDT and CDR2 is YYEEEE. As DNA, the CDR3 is TGTGCCAGCAGCCTCGGACAGGGTTGGTATGGCTACACCTTC. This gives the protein CASSLGQGWYGYTF. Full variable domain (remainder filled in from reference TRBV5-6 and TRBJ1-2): DAGVTQSPTHLIKTRGQQVTLRCSPKSGHDTVSWYQQALGQGPQFIFQYYEEEERQRGNFPDRFSGHQFPNYSSELNVNALLLGDSALYLCASSLGQGWYGYTFGSGTRLTVV.

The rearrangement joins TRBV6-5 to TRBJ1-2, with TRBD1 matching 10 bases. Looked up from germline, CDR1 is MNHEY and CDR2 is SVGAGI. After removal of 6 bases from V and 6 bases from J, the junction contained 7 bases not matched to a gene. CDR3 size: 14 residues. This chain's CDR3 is CASRKGQGVDGYTF. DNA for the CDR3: TGTGCCAGCAGAAAAGGACAGGGGGTAGATGGCTACACCTTC.

In DNA, the CDR3 is TGTGCCAGCAGCTTAGCGGGACAGGGTAATACTGAAGCTTTCTTT. Translating it yields CASSLAGQGNTEAFF. This chain joins TRBV7-8 and TRBJ1-1, with 9 bases matching TRBD1. The CDR3 loop spans 15 amino acids. Germline V gene lookup returns CDR1 SGHVS and CDR2 FQNEAQ. Trimming at V came to 0 bases and at J to 5 bases, leaving 4 bases not matched to a gene.

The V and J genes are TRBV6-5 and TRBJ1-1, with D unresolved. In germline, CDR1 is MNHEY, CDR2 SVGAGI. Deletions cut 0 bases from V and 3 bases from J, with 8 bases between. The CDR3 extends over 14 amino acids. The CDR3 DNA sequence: TGTGCCAGCAGTTACTCATGGAGTGACACTGAAGCTTTCTTT. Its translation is CASSYSWSDTEAFF.

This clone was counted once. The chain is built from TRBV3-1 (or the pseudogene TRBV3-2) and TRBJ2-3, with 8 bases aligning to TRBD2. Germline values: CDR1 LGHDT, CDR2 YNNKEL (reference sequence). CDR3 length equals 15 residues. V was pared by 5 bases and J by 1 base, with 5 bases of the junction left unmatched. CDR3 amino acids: CASSSPTSGTDTQYF. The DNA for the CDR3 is TGTGCCAGCAGCTCTCCGACTAGCGGCACAGATACGCAGTATTTT.

The CDR3 region is CAAGVRSTEAFF. In DNA, the CDR3 is TGTGCCGCAGGGGTCCGTAGCACTGAAGCTTTCTTT. The V call is TRBV7-2, the J call TRBJ1-1; weak D call: TRBD1 (6 bases). The germline CDR1 and CDR2 sequences are SGHTA and FQGNSA. Deletions cut 11 bases from V and 4 bases from J, with 14 bases between. This CDR3 contains 12 residues.

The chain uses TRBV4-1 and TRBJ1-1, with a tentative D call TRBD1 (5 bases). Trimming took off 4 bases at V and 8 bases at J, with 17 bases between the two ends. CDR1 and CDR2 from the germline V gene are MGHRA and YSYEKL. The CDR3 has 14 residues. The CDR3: CASSLRVVTVEAFF. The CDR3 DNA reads TGCGCCAGCAGCCTCAGGGTGGTTACGGTAGAAGCTTTCTTT.

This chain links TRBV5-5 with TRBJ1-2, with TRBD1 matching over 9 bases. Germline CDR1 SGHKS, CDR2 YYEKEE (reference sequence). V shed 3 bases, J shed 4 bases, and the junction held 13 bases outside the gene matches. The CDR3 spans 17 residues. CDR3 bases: TGTGCCAGCAGCTCAGGACAGGGGCGAAATAATTTCTATGGCTACACCTTC. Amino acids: CASSSGQGRNNFYGYTF. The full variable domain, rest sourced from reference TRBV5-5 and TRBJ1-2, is DAGVTQSPTHLIKTRGQQVTLRCSPISGHKSVSWYQQVLGQGPQFIFQYYEKEERGRGNFPDRFSARQFPNYSSELNVNALLLGDSALYLCASSSGQGRNNFYGYTFGSGTRLTVV.

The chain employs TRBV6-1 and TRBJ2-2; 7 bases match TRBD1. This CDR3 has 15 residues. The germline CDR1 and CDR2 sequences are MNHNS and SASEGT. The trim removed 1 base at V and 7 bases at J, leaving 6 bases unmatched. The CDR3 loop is CASSEGAGGVGELFF. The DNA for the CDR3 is TGTGCCAGCAGTGAAGGGGCAGGGGGTGTCGGGGAGCTGTTTTTT.

CDR3 amino acids: CAISGGSVNTEAFF. For the CDR3, the DNA is TGTGCCATCAGCGGGGGTTCCGTGAACACTGAAGCTTTCTTT. V gene TRBV10-3 combines with J gene TRBJ1-1, with a tentative D call TRBD1 (5 bases). Germline V gene data show CDR1 as ENHRY and CDR2 as SYGVKD. This CDR3 has 14 residues. V was clipped by 6 bases and J by 0 bases, with 11 bases between them.